This T cell receptor beta chain was sequenced for a study of Graves' ophthalmopathy and Graves' hyperthyroidism. The overall study: Samples of peripheral blood were obtained at initial diagnosis, prior to treatment of any kind. Study results and limitations: Most thyroid clonotypes expanded beyond 0.001 frequency were also found in blood.

V gave up 4 bases and J gave up 5 bases, with 6 bases separating them. Germline V gene lookup returns CDR1 DFQATT and CDR2 SNEGSKA (reference sequence). This CDR3 comprises 11 residues. The sequenced template was RNA, covering the TCR beta CDR3 region. Scientists carried out first-round RT-PCR using HTBI primers and then a second-round multiplex PCR. TCRdb called the multiplex PCR reads again in MiXCR, with one record for every CDR3 protein. Among about 40,000 distinct CDR3 sequences listed, 52% were seen once. This clonotype showed up many times. Its specificity is not known. Diagnosis was based on clinical symptoms, serum thyroxine, TRAb, thyroid ultrasound and orbital computed tomography. The PBMCs had their origin in 10 ml of fresh peripheral blood.

The V call is TRBV20-1, the J call TRBJ2-1; D is unresolved. This TCR was sampled from an adult man with Graves' ophthalmopathy. The sample consisted of peripheral blood. CDR3 region: CSANINNEQFF. DNA of the CDR3: TGCAGTGCTAATATCAACAATGAGCAGTTCTTC.